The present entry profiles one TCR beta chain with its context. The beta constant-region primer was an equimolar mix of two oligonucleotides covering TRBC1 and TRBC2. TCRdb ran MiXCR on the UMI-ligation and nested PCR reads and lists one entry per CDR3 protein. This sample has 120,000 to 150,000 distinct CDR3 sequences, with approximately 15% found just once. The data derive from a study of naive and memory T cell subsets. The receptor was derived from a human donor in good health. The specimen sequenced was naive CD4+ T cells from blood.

CDR3 DNA: TGTGCCAGCAGCTTCGGGGGCCCGAGGCGCACAGATACGCAGTATTTT. Translated: CASSFGGPRRTDTQYF. This chain connects TRBV5-6 to TRBJ2-3, with D possibly being TRBD1 or TRBD2 (6 bases each). There are 16 residues in the CDR3. V shed 2 bases and J shed 1 base, with 14 bases lying between them. The germline gives CDR1 SGHDT, CDR2 YYEEEE.